This TCR beta chain was identified in a study of regulatory T cells in long-lasting Graves disease. Time point here: newly diagnosed GD, antithyroid drugs for less than 3 months. There was RNA extracted from PBMCs, and the TCR library was made from it. TCR beta libraries were built with iRepertoire HTBI primers and Arm-PCR of CDR3 regions. TCRdb re-called the multiplex PCR reads through MiXCR, storing one row per CDR3 protein. Found here are about 440,000 distinct CDR3 sequences, more than 12% of them singletons; the top ten hold 16%. Germline V lookup: CDR1 LGHDT, CDR2 YNNKEL (reference sequence). Trimming cost V 4 bases and J 2 bases, with 15 bases left between them. This CDR3 contains 15 residues. In its sample, this clonotype was seen many times. The sample was also reused in another study, on T cells in Graves' hyperthyroidism and ophthalmopathy.

V gene TRBV3-1 combines with J gene TRBJ2-7, with D perhaps matching TRBD2 (5 bases). Sequences were derived from peripheral blood mononuclear cells (PBMCs), sampled at new diagnosis, from a patient treated with antithyroid drugs. The TCR originated in a woman aged 25-40 years with Graves disease. CDR3 bases: TGTGCCAGCAGCCCCCGGCACCCAGCGGCCTACGAGCAGTACTTC. This encodes CASSPRHPAAYEQYF.